These T cell receptor beta chains were read from a single sample in a study of shared clonotypes between healthy human individuals. Sequenced by immunoSEQ multiplex PCR; TCRdb stores in-frame clones only, minus some. The sample includes around 700,000 clones, under 80% of them seen just once. Sequencing used memory CD4+ T cells sorted from blood. The receptor set was obtained from a woman aged 25-40 years in good health. Both conserved end residues are part of each CDR3. Fields, in order: D gene, J gene, V gene, CDR3 length, clone size, CDR3 protein, CDR3 DNA. A D gene is named only where the DNA matches it firmly. Size values are once, few and many counts, or a class for expanded clones, and some rows have none.

D: TRBD2; J: TRBJ2-2; V: TRBV11-3; length: 19; size: few; CDR3: CASRPPPGLAGGITGELFF; DNA: TGTGCCAGCAGGCCGCCCCCGGGACTAGCGGGAGGAATTACCGGGGAGCTGTTTTTT
D: -; J: TRBJ2-7; V: TRBV21-1; length: 14; size: -; CDR3: CASSGGTSGYEQYF; DNA: TGTGCCAGCAGTGGAGGGACTAGCGGGTACGAGCAGTACTTC
D: TRBD2; J: TRBJ2-3; V: TRBV6-1; length: 17; size: few; CDR3: CASSGTSGRMSTDTQYF; DNA: TGTGCCAGCAGTGGGACTAGCGGGAGGATGAGCACAGATACGCAGTATTTT
D: -; J: TRBJ2-7; V: TRBV10-3; length: 14; size: -; CDR3: CAIKVTGEGYEQYF; DNA: TGTGCCATCAAAGTCACAGGGGAGGGCTACGAGCAGTACTTC
D: TRBD1; J: TRBJ1-5; V: TRBV7-3; length: 14; size: -; CDR3: CASTRTGVVQPQHF; DNA: TGTGCCAGCACTCGCACAGGGGTTGTGCAGCCCCAGCATTTT
D: -; J: TRBJ2-1; V: TRBV19; length: 16; size: -; CDR3: CASSLIGTGPYNEQFF; DNA: TGTGCCAGTAGTCTAATCGGGACCGGACCGTACAATGAGCAGTTCTTC
D: -; J: TRBJ1-6; V: TRBV30; length: 13; size: -; CDR3: CAWHSLRNSPLHF; DNA: TGTGCCTGGCACAGTTTACGAAATTCACCCCTCCACTTT
D: -; J: TRBJ2-1; V: TRBV6-6; length: 11; size: -; CDR3: CASSPYNEQFF; DNA: TGTGCCAGCAGTCCTTACAATGAGCAGTTCTTC
D: -; J: TRBJ1-1; V: TRBV6-6; length: 14; size: -; CDR3: CAIQLSGENTEAFF; DNA: TGTGCCATACAGCTCTCGGGGGAGAACACTGAAGCTTTCTTT
D: -; J: TRBJ2-7; V: TRBV28; length: 13; size: -; CDR3: CASSPSRGYEQYF; DNA: TGTGCCAGCAGCCCCTCGCGGGGCTACGAGCAGTACTTC
D: -; J: TRBJ2-6; V: TRBV7-2; length: 15; size: -; CDR3: CASSLQSTGANVLTF; DNA: TGTGCCAGCAGCTTACAGAGCACTGGGGCCAACGTCCTGACTTTC
D: -; J: TRBJ1-1; V: TRBV11-3; length: 14; size: -; CDR3: CASSLGLGDTEAFF; DNA: TGTGCCAGCAGCTTAGGGCTCGGGGACACTGAAGCTTTCTTT
D: TRBD1; J: TRBJ1-4; V: TRBV7-2; length: 13; size: -; CDR3: CASSPGGNEKLFF; DNA: TGTGCCAGCAGCCCAGGGGGAAATGAAAAACTGTTTTTT
D: -; J: TRBJ1-3; V: TRBV2; length: 15; size: -; CDR3: CASSQTRASGNTIYF; DNA: TGTGCCAGCAGTCAGACCCGAGCCTCTGGAAACACCATATATTTT
D: -; J: TRBJ2-5; V: TRBV5-1; length: 14; size: -; CDR3: CASSLFPGPETQYF; DNA: TGCGCCAGCAGCTTGTTTCCAGGGCCAGAGACCCAGTACTTC
D: -; J: TRBJ1-1; V: TRBV6-5; length: 15; size: -; CDR3: CASSGPRGVNTEAFF; DNA: TGTGCCAGCAGTGGACCCCGGGGGGTGAACACTGAAGCTTTCTTT